The 20 T cell receptor beta chains in this list originate from one sample, sequenced in a study of preoperative IRX-2 immunotherapy in early breast cancer. Noted treatment: preoperative locoregional IRX-2 cytokine immunotherapy. Libraries were prepared by immunoSEQ multiplex PCR; TCRdb keeps only in-frame clonotypes and omits some of them. This table has about 98,000 clones, about nine tenths appearing once. The sequences come from tumor tissue, collected after IRX-2 immunotherapy. These receptors all stem from a human donor with breast cancer.

This clone was seen at least ten times. The V call is TRBV6-8, the J call TRBJ2-5; 9 bases line up with TRBD1. Germline V gene lookup returns CDR1 MNHGY and CDR2 SAAAGT. The CDR3 consists of 16 residues. V lost 0 bases to trimming and J lost 2 bases; unmatched junction nucleotides: 4. CDR3 region: CASSYSGTGRQETQYF. In nucleotides, the CDR3 is TGTGCCAGCAGTTACTCCGGGACAGGGCGACAAGAGACCCAGTACTTC.

The genes are TRBV18 and TRBJ2-2, with D possibly being TRBD1 (6 bases). V lost 0 bases, J lost 3 bases, and 8 bases lay in between. CDR1 KGHSH and CDR2 LQKENI come from the germline V gene. This CDR3 is 15 amino acids long. The CDR3 sequence is CASSPPGTYTGELFF. Written as DNA, the CDR3 is TGTGCCAGCTCACCACCCGGGACATACACCGGGGAGCTGTTTTTT.

The V and J genes are TRBV7-6 and TRBJ1-2, with TRBD1 matching 9 bases. This CDR3 has 16 amino acids. The germline gives CDR1 SGHVS, CDR2 FNYEAQ. V lost 3 bases to trimming and J lost 4 bases; unmatched junction nucleotides: 9. The CDR3 nucleotides are TGTGCCAGCAGCTTGGTTCGAGGACAGGGGCTCTATGGCTACACCTTC. This translates into CASSLVRGQGLYGYTF.

This clone showed up just once. V is TRBV7-1 and J is TRBJ2-1; TRBD2 agrees at 12 bases. TRBV7-1 is an ORF, and what it does is uncertain. J was trimmed by 4 bases and V by 2 bases; bases with no gene match: 15. The CDR3 totals 20 residues. Here the CDR3 DNA reads TGTGCCAGCAGCTCACACGACTATACGGGACTAGCGGGTTTTTACAATGAGCAGTTCTTC. As protein: CASSSHDYTGLAGFYNEQFF.

The chain joins TRBV5-1 to TRBJ2-2, with 9 bases identical to TRBD2. J gave up 0 bases and V 4 bases, and 4 bases lay outside the gene matches. The CDR3 length is 16 residues. Germline CDR1 and CDR2: SGHRS and YFSETQ. The CDR3 coding sequence is TGCGCCAGCAGCCCGTTAGCGGGAGCGAACACCGGGGAGCTGTTTTTT. Translating it yields CASSPLAGANTGELFF.

V is TRBV19 and J is TRBJ2-1; D is uncertain. CDR3 length: 13 residues. The V gene lost 6 bases and the J gene lost 9 bases, with 15 bases spanning the gap. The germline CDR1 and CDR2 sequences are LNHDA and SQIVND (reference sequence). The CDR3 loop is CASRRDPTTEQFF. CDR3 DNA: TGTGCCAGTAGACGAGACCCTACGACTGAGCAGTTCTTC. Complete variable domain (other parts from reference TRBV19 and TRBJ2-1): DGGITQSPKYLFRKEGQNVTLSCEQNLNHDAMYWYRQDPGQGLRLIYYSQIVNDFQKGDIAEGYSVSREKKESFPLTVTSAQKNPTAFYLCASRRDPTTEQFFGPGTRLTVL.

J is TRBJ2-4 and V is TRBV28, with D perhaps matching TRBD1 (6 bases). The CDR3 length is 14 residues. CDR1 is MDHEN, CDR2 SYDVKM, per germline. V lost 6 bases, J lost 7 bases, and 16 bases lay in between. The CDR3 protein is CASSRRGEANIQYF. For the CDR3, the DNA is TGTGCCAGCAGCCGCAGGGGAGAGGCCAACATTCAGTACTTC.

The rearrangement joins TRBV6-8 to TRBJ2-3, with a possible D match to TRBD1 (5 bases). The CDR3 covers 14 residues. V lost 3 bases, J lost 6 bases, and 13 bases lay in between. CDR1 is MNHGY and CDR2 is SAAAGT in the germline V gene. In DNA form, the CDR3 reads TGTGCCAGCAGTTATAGGGGAAAAGGGGATACGCAGTATTTT. The encoded protein is CASSYRGKGDTQYF.

The chain carries TRBV6-8 and TRBJ1-1; 7 nucleotides agree with TRBD1. Germline CDR1 and CDR2: MNHGY and SAAAGT. Unmatched junction bases numbered 10, after V lost 6 bases and J lost 6 bases. The CDR3 length is 14 residues. This CDR3 is CASRDRQGRAEAFF. CDR3 nucleotide sequence: TGTGCCAGCAGGGATCGACAGGGTCGGGCTGAAGCTTTCTTT.

This clone was seen only once. The V and J genes are TRBV30 and TRBJ1-4; possible D gene TRBD1, 6 bases. The CDR3 has 15 amino acids. Germline CDR1 and CDR2: GTSNPN and SVGIG (reference sequence). V was cut by 4 bases and J by 8 bases, with 20 bases left in between. CDR3 coding DNA: TGTGCCTGGACCTCACCCGGTGACCAGGGGGAAAAACTGTTTTTT. Translation gives CAWTSPGDQGEKLFF.

This clone was detected once. CDR3: CASTSPGGIPLRGAFF. The CDR3 DNA reads TGTGCCAGCACATCCCCCGGAGGGATCCCCCTCCGAGGAGCTTTCTTT. This sequence joins TRBV28 and TRBJ1-1; D not certain. Trimming left V 7 bases short and J 10 bases short, with 28 bases between. The CDR3 is 16 amino acids. Germline V CDR1 and CDR2: MDHEN, SYDVKM.

The chain carries TRBV28 and TRBJ1-5; perhaps TRBD1 as D (6 bases). V dropped 4 bases and J dropped 3 bases, with 16 bases sitting between them. The CDR3 has 16 residues. CDR1 MDHEN and CDR2 SYDVKM come from the germline V gene. The CDR3 sequence: CASSSDRSGHNQPQHF. The CDR3 DNA reads TGTGCCAGCAGTTCCGACAGGAGCGGACACAATCAGCCCCAGCATTTT. The complete variable domain, with remaining parts taken from reference TRBV28 and TRBJ1-5, reads DVKVTQSSRYLVKRTGEKVFLECVQDMDHENMFWYRQDPGLGLRLIYFSYDVKMKEKGDIPEGYSVSREKKERFSLILESASTNQTSMYLCASSSDRSGHNQPQHFGDGTRLSIL.

In its sample, this clone was seen a few times. The chain has TRBV6-8 and TRBJ1-4; TRBD1 might be the D (6 bases). This CDR3 comprises 17 residues. The V gene's germline CDR1 is MNHGY and CDR2 SAAAGT. V was shortened by 2 bases and J by 2 bases, with 15 bases between the two germline ends. This CDR3 reads CASSYEVTGPTNEKLFF. The CDR3 bases are TGTGCCAGCAGTTACGAAGTCACAGGGCCCACTAATGAAAAACTGTTTTTT.

This chain joins TRBV19 and TRBJ1-2, with TRBD1 matching 9 bases. V lost 4 bases and J lost 4; bases outside the gene matches: 4. Germline V gene sequence: CDR1 LNHDA, CDR2 SQIVND (reference sequence). This CDR3 is built from 14 residues. DNA for the CDR3: TGTGCCAGTAGTAAAATGACAGGGGGCTATGGCTACACCTTC. Translating it yields CASSKMTGGYGYTF. Full variable domain (outside the CDR3, taken from reference TRBV19 and TRBJ1-2): DGGITQSPKYLFRKEGQNVTLSCEQNLNHDAMYWYRQDPGQGLRLIYYSQIVNDFQKGDIAEGYSVSREKKESFPLTVTSAQKNPTAFYLCASSKMTGGYGYTFGSGTRLTVV.

The chain couples TRBV5-1 to TRBJ2-1; 7 bases are a match to TRBD2. J gave up 7 bases and V 4 bases, and 14 bases lay outside the gene matches. Germline-derived CDR1 and CDR2 are SGHRS and YFSETQ. This CDR3 contains 16 residues. The CDR3 bases are TGCGCCAGCAGCGGGTATAGCGGGTCACAAGAAAATGAGCAGTTCTTC. It specifies CASSGYSGSQENEQFF.

This clone has a handful of counts. The chain links TRBV28 to TRBJ1-1; D not resolved. CDR1 is MDHEN and CDR2 is SYDVKM in the germline V gene. V gave up 7 bases and J gave up 0 bases, with 12 bases separating them. The CDR3 length is 14 residues. The DNA for the CDR3 is TGTGCCAGCATGCAGACACCCCTGAACACTGAAGCTTTCTTT. This translates into CASMQTPLNTEAFF.

The gene calls are TRBV6-7 and TRBJ2-5; 13 bases align to TRBD2. Being an ORF, TRBV6-7 has a function that is uncertain. Trimming removed 5 bases from V and 5 bases from J; junction bases left unmatched: 8. The CDR3 length is 16 residues. The DNA for the CDR3 is TGTGCCAGCAGTGCGTCGACTAGCGGGGGGCTCGAGACCCAGTACTTC. It translates to CASSASTSGGLETQYF.

The sample holds one count of this clone. The CDR3 region has the DNA TGTGCCAGCTCACGCACTAGCAGCTTAGATGAGCAGTTCTTC. Encoded protein: CASSRTSSLDEQFF. V is TRBV18 and J is TRBJ2-1; D perhaps matches TRBD2 (6 bases). V lost 4 bases, J lost 8 bases, and 15 bases lay in between. Germline assignment: CDR1 KGHSH and CDR2 LQKENI. There are 14 residues in the CDR3. Variable domain in full (rest from reference TRBV18 and TRBJ2-1): NAGVMQNPRHLVRRRGQEARLRCSPMKGHSHVYWYRQLPEEGLKFMVYLQKENIIDESGMPKERFSAEFPKEGPSILRIQQVVRGDSAAYFCASSRTSSLDEQFFGPGTRLTVL.

The CDR3 here is CASSLGAGYSYNSPLHF. CDR3 nucleotides: TGCGCCAGCAGCTTGGGGGCAGGATACTCCTATAATTCACCCCTCCACTTT. The chain combines TRBV5-1 with TRBJ1-6; no firm D call. The CDR3 length is 17 residues. The germline V gene encodes CDR1 SGHRS and CDR2 YFSETQ. Trimming pared 0 bases from V and 0 bases from J, leaving 10 bases between.

The table lists this clone with a few counts. This chain joins TRBV6-8 and TRBJ1-5; D perhaps matches TRBD1 (6 bases). V was clipped by 5 bases and J by 6 bases, with 20 bases between them. This CDR3 has 16 residues. Germline V gives CDR1 MNHGY, CDR2 SAAAGT. The CDR3 coding sequence is TGTGCCAGCAGTCCTTCTCGGGTGGGGGCGGCTCAGCCCCAGCATTTT. Translated, it gives CASSPSRVGAAQPQHF.